This T cell receptor (beta chain) was observed in a study of Ad26.COV2.S vaccination and SARS-CoV-2 variants. Background on the study: Ad26.COV2.S given intramuscularly, once or twice 56 days apart. Regarding the study as a whole: Among vaccine recipients, spike-specific TCR breadth exceeded that of placebo recipients. Recipients of either vaccine or placebo displayed similar breadth of non-spike TCRs.

V dropped 5 bases and J dropped 0 bases, with 13 bases sitting between them. CDR1 is SGHVS, CDR2 FNYEAQ, per germline. The CDR3 consists of 16 residues. Profiling relied on immunoSEQ multiplex PCR, and the TCRdb table lists in-frame clones only, not all of them. The data show hundreds of thousands of clones, over 75% seen once. This clone showed up just once. Its antigen is unidentified. Treatment given: some 20 received Ad26.COV2.S at low or high dose, single or two shots; roughly five received placebo; per-sample allocation not given. The samples date from day 63 after the first vaccine or placebo injection. An Ad26 vector carrying the Wuhan-strain SARS-CoV-2 spike served as the vaccine.

The input for sequencing was peripheral blood, taken in a trial of Ad26.COV2.S vaccine versus placebo. The J gene is TRBJ2-2, the V gene TRBV7-6, with D uncertain. The TCR comes from a person between 18 and 59 years old who received the Ad26.COV2.S COVID-19 vaccine or a placebo. CDR3 protein: CASSVRASTNTGELFF. The CDR3 bases are TGTGCCAGCAGCGTTAGGGCTAGTACGAACACCGGGGAGCTGTTTTTT.